These 8 T cell receptor beta chains came from one sample sequenced in a study of cytomegalovirus exposure and HLA in healthy donors. The PCR employed 60 Vbeta primers together with 13 Jbeta primers. Only in-frame clones appear in the TCRdb table, and some are missing; sequencing was by immunoSEQ multiplex PCR. This sample yields some 120,000 clones, of which roughly 71% are seen a single time; almost 6% belongs to the top ten. The sequencing input was PBMCs. These TCRs come from a woman aged 45-65 years in good health and CMV-seropositive.

The V and J genes are TRBV11-3 and TRBJ2-3; D is undetermined. Trimming shortened V by 4 bases and J by 0 bases, and 14 bases separated the two germline ends. CDR1 is SGHNT, CDR2 YENEEA, per germline. The CDR3 length is 16 residues. CDR3 sequence (DNA): TGTGCCAGCAGCTCCGTCCTGTCGACTAGCACAGATACGCAGTATTTT. Protein product: CASSSVLSTSTDTQYF.

A few counts support this clone. The chain is built from TRBV9 and TRBJ2-7; tentative D call: TRBD2 (6 bases). V gave up 0 bases and J gave up 6 bases, with 13 bases separating them. The CDR3 runs 14 residues. Germline V CDR1 and CDR2: SGDLS, YYNGEE. In nucleotides, the CDR3 is TGTGCCAGCAGCGTAGAACTCGGAGCGGGCGAGCAGTACTTC. It codes for CASSVELGAGEQYF.

The V and J genes are TRBV7-9 and TRBJ2-7; 10 positions agree with TRBD1. CDR1 and CDR2 from the germline V gene are SEHNR and FQNEAQ (reference sequence). The CDR3 contains 16 residues. V dropped 1 base and J dropped 5; count of bases not matched to a gene: 8. CDR3 residues: CASSLEVGTGVNEQYF. CDR3 in DNA: TGTGCCAGCAGCTTAGAAGTTGGGACAGGGGTAAACGAGCAGTACTTC.

The rearrangement uses TRBV12-5 and TRBJ1-2, with TRBD1 matching 7 bases. The V segment lost 7 bases and the J segment 1 base; nucleotides outside the gene matches: 6. CDR1 LGHNT and CDR2 FRNRAP come from the germline V gene. CDR3 length: 14 amino acids. The CDR3 DNA follows: TGTGCTAGTGCCTCGGGGACAGTTAACTATGGCTACACCTTC. Translating gives CASASGTVNYGYTF. The full variable domain, with the rest looked up from reference TRBV12-5 and TRBJ1-2, is DARVTQTPRHKVTEMGQEVTMRCQPILGHNTVFWYRQTMMQGLELLAYFRNRAPLDDSGMPKDRFSAEMPDATLATLKIQPSEPRDSAVYFCASASGTVNYGYTFGSGTRLTVV.

CDR3 in DNA: TGTGCCAGCAGCTCCCCGCGGGTAGTCGGAGATACGCAGTATTTT. Protein: CASSSPRVVGDTQYF. The chain employs TRBV7-9 and TRBJ2-3; weak D call: TRBD2 (5 bases). There are 15 residues in the CDR3. The V and J ends lost 4 bases and 5 bases respectively, with 16 bases between them. Germline V lookup: CDR1 SEHNR, CDR2 FQNEAQ (reference sequence).

This clone has only one observation. The chain employs TRBV19 and TRBJ1-5; no definite D call. The CDR3 spans 16 residues. Germline V lookup: CDR1 LNHDA, CDR2 SQIVND (reference sequence). V gave up 2 bases and J gave up 1 base, with 12 bases separating them. The CDR3 nucleotides read TGTGCCAGTAGTATATATTCGGGTCGCAGCAATCAGCCCCAGCATTTT. Its protein product is CASSIYSGRSNQPQHF.

Only a few counts were recorded for this clone. The chain employs TRBV5-1 and TRBJ1-2; D is unresolved. Trimming stripped 2 bases from V and 1 base from J, with 3 bases between. The CDR3 covers 12 residues. CDR1 is SGHRS, CDR2 YFSETQ, per germline. For the CDR3, the DNA is TGCGCCAGCAGCTTCAATAACTATGGCTACACCTTC. It specifies CASSFNNYGYTF.

The rearrangement links TRBV6-1 to TRBJ1-6; D is possibly TRBD1 (6 bases). The CDR3 loop spans 14 amino acids. V lost 4 bases, J lost 5 bases, and 9 bases lay in between. Germline values: CDR1 MNHNS, CDR2 SASEGT. CDR3 sequence reads: CASSARDNNSPLHF. The CDR3 nucleotides read TGTGCCAGCAGTGCCAGGGACAATAATTCACCCCTCCACTTT.